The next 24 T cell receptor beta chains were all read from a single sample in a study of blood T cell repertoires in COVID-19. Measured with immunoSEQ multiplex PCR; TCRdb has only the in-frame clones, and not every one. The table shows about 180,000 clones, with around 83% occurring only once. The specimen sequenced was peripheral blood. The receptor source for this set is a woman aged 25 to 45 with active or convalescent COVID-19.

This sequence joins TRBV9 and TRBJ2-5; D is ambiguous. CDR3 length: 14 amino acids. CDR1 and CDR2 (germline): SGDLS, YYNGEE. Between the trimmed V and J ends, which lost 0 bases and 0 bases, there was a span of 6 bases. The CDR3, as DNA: TGTGCCAGCAGCGTAGAACAGAACCAAGAGACCCAGTACTTC. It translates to CASSVEQNQETQYF. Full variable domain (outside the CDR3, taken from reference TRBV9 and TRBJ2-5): DSGVTQTPKHLITATGQRVTLRCSPRSGDLSVYWYQQSLDQGLQFLIQYYNGEERAKGNILERFSAQQFPDLHSELNLSSLELGDSALYFCASSVEQNQETQYFGPGTRLLVL.

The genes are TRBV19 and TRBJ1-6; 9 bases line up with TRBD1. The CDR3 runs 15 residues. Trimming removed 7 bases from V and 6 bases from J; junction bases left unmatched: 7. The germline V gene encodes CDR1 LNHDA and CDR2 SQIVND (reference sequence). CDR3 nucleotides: TGTGCCAGTACCACGGACAGGGGACTTAATTCACCCCTCCACTTT. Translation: CASTTDRGLNSPLHF.

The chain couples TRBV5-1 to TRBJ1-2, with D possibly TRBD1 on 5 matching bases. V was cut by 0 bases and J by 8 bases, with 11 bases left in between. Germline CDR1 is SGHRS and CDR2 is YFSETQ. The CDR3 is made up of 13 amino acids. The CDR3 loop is CASSLAQGSGYTF. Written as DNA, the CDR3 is TGCGCCAGCAGCTTGGCCCAGGGTAGCGGCTACACCTTC. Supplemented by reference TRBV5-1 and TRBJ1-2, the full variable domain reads KAGVTQTPRYLIKTRGQQVTLSCSPISGHRSVSWYQQTPGQGLQFLFEYFSETQRNKGNFPGRFSGRQFSNSRSEMNVSTLELGDSALYLCASSLAQGSGYTFGSGTRLTVV.

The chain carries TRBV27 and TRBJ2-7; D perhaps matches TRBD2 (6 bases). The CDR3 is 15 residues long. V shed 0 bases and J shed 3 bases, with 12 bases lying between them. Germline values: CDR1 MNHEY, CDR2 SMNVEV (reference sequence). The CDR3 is CASSLSTLASYEQYF. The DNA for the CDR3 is TGTGCCAGCAGTTTATCGACGCTAGCGAGCTACGAGCAGTACTTC.

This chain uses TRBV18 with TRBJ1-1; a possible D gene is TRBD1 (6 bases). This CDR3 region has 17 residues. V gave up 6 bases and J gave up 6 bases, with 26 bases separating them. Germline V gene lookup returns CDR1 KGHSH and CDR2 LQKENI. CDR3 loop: CASSGLGLGALGAEAFF. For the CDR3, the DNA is TGTGCCAGCTCGGGCCTTGGTTTGGGGGCGCTTGGGGCTGAAGCTTTCTTT.

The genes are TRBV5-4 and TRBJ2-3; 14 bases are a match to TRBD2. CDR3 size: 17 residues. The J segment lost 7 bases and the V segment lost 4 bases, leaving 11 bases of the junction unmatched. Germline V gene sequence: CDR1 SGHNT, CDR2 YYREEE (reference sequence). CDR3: CASSGGLAGEVRNTQYF. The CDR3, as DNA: TGTGCCAGCAGCGGGGGACTAGCGGGAGAAGTGCGAAATACGCAGTATTTT.

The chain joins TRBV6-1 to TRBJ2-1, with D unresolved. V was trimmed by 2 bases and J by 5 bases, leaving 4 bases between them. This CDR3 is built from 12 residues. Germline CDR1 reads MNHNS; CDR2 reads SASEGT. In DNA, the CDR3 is TGTGCCAGCAGTGAAACGGACAATGAGCAGTTCTTC. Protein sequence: CASSETDNEQFF.

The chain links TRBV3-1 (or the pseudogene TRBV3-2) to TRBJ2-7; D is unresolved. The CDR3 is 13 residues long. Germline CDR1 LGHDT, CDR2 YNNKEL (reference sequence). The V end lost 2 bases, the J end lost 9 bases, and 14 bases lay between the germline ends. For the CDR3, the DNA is TGTGCCAGCAGCCAATTTCCAAGCCGCCGGCAGTACTTC. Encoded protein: CASSQFPSRRQYF.

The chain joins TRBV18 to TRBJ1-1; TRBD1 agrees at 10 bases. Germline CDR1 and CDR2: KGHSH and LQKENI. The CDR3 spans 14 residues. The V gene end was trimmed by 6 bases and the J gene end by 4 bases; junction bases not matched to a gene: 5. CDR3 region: CASSGQGMGTEAFF. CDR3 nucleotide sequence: TGTGCCAGCTCGGGACAGGGGATGGGCACTGAAGCTTTCTTT.

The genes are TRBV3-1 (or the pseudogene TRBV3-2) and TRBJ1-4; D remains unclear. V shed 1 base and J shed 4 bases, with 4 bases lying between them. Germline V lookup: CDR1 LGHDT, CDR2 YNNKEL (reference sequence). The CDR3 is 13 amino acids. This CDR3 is CASSQVNNEKLFF. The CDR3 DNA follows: TGTGCCAGCAGCCAAGTCAATAATGAAAAACTGTTTTTT.

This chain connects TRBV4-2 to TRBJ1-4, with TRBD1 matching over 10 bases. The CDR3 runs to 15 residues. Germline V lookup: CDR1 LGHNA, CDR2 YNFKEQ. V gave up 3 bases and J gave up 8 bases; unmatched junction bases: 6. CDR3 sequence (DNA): TGTGCCAGCAGCCAGGAGGGACAGGGGAGAGAAAAACTGTTTTTT. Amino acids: CASSQEGQGREKLFF.

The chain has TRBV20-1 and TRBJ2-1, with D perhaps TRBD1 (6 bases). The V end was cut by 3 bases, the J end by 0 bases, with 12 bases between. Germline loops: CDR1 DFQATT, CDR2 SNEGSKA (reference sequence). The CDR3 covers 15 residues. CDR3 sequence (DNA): TGCAGTGCTAGTGGGGGCCCTAGCTCCTACAATGAGCAGTTCTTC. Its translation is CSASGGPSSYNEQFF.

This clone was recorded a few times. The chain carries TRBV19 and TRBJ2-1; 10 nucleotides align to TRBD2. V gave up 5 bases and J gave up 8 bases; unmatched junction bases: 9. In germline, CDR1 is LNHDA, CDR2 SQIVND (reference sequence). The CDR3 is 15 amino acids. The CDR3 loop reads CASSPSGRSGDEQFF. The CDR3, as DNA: TGTGCCAGTAGTCCTAGCGGGAGATCCGGGGATGAGCAGTTCTTC.

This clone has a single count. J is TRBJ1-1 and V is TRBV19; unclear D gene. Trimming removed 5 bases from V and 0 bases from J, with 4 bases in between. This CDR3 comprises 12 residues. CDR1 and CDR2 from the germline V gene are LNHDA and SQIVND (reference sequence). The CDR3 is CASSYMNTEAFF. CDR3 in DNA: TGTGCCAGTAGTTATATGAACACTGAAGCTTTCTTT.

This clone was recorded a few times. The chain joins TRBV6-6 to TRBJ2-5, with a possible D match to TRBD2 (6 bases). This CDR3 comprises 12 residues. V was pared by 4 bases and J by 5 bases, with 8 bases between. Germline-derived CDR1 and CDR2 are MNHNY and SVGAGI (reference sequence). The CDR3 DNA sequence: TGTGCCAGCAGTTCGGGAGTCGAGACCCAGTACTTC. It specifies CASSSGVETQYF.

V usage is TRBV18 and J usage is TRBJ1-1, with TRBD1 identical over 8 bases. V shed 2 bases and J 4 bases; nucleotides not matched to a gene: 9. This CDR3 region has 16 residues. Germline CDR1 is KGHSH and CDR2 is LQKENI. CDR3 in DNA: TGTGCCAGCTCACCAAGGCAAAAACAGGGGGGCACTGAAGCTTTCTTT. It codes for CASSPRQKQGGTEAFF.

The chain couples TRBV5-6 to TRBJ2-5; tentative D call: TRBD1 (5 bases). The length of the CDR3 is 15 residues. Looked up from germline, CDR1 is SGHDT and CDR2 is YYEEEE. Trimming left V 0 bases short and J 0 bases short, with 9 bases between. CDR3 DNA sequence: TGTGCCAGCAGCTTGGGGGGCAGGAACCAAGAGACCCAGTACTTC. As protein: CASSLGGRNQETQYF.

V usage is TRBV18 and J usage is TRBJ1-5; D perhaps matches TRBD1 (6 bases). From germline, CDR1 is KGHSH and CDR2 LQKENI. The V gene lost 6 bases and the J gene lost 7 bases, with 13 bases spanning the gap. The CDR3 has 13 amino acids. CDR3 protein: CASSPNRDQPQHF. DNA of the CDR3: TGTGCCAGCTCCCCTAACAGGGACCAGCCCCAGCATTTT.

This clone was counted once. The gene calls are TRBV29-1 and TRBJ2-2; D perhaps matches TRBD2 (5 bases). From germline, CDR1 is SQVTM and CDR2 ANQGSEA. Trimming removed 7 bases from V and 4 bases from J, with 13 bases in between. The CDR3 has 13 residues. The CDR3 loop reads CSATRGSTGELFF. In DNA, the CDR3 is TGCAGCGCTACTCGAGGGAGCACCGGGGAGCTGTTTTTT.

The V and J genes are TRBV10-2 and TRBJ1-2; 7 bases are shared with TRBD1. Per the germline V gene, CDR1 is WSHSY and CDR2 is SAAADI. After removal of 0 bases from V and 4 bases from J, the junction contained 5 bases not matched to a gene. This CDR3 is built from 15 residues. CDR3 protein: CASSESTGTAYGYTF. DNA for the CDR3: TGCGCCAGCAGTGAGTCTACCGGGACAGCCTATGGCTACACCTTC.

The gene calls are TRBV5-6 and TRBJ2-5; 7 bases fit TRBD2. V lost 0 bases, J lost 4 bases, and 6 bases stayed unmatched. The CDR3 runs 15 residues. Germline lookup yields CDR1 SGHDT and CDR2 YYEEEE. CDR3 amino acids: CASSLGGGGVETQYF. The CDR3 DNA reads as TGTGCCAGCAGCTTGGGCGGGGGAGGTGTAGAGACCCAGTACTTC.

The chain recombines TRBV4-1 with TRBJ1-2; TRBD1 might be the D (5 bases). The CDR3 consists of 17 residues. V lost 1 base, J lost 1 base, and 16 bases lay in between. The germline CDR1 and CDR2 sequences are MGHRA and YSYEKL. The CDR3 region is CASSQGPPGTYNYGYTF. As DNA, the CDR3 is TGCGCCAGCAGCCAAGGTCCTCCCGGGACTTATAACTATGGCTACACCTTC.

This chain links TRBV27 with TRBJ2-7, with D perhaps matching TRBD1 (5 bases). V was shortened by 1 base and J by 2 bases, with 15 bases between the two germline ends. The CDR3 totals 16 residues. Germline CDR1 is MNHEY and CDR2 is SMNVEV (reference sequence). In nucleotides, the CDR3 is TGTGCCAGCAGTTTATTCCCGAAGACAGCTACCTACGAGCAGTACTTC. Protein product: CASSLFPKTATYEQYF.

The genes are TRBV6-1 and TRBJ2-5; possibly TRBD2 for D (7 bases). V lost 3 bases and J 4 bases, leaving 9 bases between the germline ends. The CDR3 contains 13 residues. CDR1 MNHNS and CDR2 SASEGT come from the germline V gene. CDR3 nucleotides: TGTGCCAGCAGTGACGGGGGGCGAGAGACCCAGTACTTC. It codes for CASSDGGRETQYF.